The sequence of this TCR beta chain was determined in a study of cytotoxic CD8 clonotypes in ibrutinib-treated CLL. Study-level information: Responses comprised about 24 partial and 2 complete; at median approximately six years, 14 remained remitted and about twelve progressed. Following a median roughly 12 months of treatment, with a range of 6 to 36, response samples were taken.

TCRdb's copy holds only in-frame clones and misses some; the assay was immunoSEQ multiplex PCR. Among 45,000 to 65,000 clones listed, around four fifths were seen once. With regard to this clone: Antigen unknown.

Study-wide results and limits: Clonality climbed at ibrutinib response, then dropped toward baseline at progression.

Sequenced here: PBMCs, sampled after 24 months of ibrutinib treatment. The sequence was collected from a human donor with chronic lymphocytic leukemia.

The CDR3 DNA reads as TGTGCCAGCAGCCTCCGGGACAGGGGAACTGGCTACACCTTC. It specifies CASSLRDRGTGYTF. The chain recombines TRBV28 with TRBJ1-2; TRBD1 agrees at 10 bases. Germline CDR1 MDHEN, CDR2 SYDVKM. Unmatched junction bases numbered 8, after V lost 6 bases and J lost 7 bases. This CDR3 has 14 amino acids.